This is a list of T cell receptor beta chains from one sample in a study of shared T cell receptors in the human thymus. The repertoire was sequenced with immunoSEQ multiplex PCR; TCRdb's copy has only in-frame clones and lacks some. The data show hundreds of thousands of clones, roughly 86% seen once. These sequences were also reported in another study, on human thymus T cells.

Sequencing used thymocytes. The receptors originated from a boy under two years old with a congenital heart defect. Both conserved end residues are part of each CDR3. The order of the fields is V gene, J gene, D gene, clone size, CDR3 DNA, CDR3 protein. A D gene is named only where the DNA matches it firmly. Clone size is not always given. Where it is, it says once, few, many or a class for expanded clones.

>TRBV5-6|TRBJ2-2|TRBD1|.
TGTGCCAGCAGCTCGGGACAGGGCACCGGGGAGCTGTTTTTT
CASSSGQGTGELFF
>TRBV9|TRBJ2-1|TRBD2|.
TGTGCCAGCAGCGTAGGTCTAGTTCGGGGACTACAAACCGATGAGCAGTTCTTC
CASSVGLVRGLQTDEQFF
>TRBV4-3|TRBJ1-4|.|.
TGCGCCAGCAGCCAAGAGGGAGCGCAGCGGGAAGCAACTAATGAAAAACTGTTTTTT
CASSQEGAQREATNEKLFF
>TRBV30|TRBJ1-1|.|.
TGTGCCTGGAGTAATTCGCTAGTGGAGTTGATTAATATAGCGGGGGACACTGAAGCTTTCTTT
CAWSNSLVELINIAGDTEAFF
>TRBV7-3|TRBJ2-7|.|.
TGTGCCAGCAGCTTAACGTATGGACTGCCCTACGAGCAGTACTTC
CASSLTYGLPYEQYF
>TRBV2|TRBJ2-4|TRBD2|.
TGTGCCAGCAGTCCTCCGGGACTAGCGGGAGTGGTCAAAAACATTCAGTACTTC
CASSPPGLAGVVKNIQYF
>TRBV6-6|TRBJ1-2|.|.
TGTGCCAGCAGCCTCGGTAGTTATGGCTACACCTTC
CASSLGSYGYTF
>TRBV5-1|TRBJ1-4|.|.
TGCGCCAGCAGCTTGGAGGAGGATGAAAAACTGTTTTTT
CASSLEEDEKLFF
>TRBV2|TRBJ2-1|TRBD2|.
TGTGCCAGCAGGGGGACTAGCGGGAGAGGGGATGAGCAGTTCTTC
CASRGTSGRGDEQFF
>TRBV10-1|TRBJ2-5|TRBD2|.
TGCGCCAGCAGCCCCGGGACTAGCGGGAACCAAGAGACCCAGTACTTC
CASSPGTSGNQETQYF
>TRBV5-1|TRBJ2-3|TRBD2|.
TGCGCCAGCAGCTTGACGGGAGGGCGTATGGATACGCAGTATTTT
CASSLTGGRMDTQYF
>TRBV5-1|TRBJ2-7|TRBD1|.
TGCGCCAGCAGATGGACAGGGGGCGACTTGGTCGAGCAGTACTTC
CASRWTGGDLVEQYF
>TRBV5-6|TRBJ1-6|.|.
TGTGCCAGCAGCTTGGCGGCAGGGGATTCACCCCTCCACTTT
CASSLAAGDSPLHF
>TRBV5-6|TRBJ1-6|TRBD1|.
TGTGCCAGCAGCCTCAGGGACAGGGGGAATTCACCCCTCCACTTT
CASSLRDRGNSPLHF
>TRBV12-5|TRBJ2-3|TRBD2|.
TGTGCTAGTGGTCCGGCCTCTACCCCTCTAGCGGCGGGAGGACCCAAAAGCACAGATACGCAGTATTTT
CASGPASTPLAAGGPKSTDTQYF
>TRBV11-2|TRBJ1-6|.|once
TGTGCCAGCAGCTTAGTTGGAGGCAGCTCCTATAATTCCCCCCTCCACTTT
CASSLVGGSSYNSPLHF
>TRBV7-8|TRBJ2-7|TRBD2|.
TGTGCCAGCAGCTCCGGGACTAGCGCCTCCTACGAGCAGTACTTC
CASSSGTSASYEQYF
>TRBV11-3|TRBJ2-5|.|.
TGTGCCAGCAGCTTAGCGGACGGGAAGGGGACCCAGTACTTC
CASSLADGKGTQYF
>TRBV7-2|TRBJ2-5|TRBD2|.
TGTGCCAGCAGTAGCCCGGGACTAGACCAAGAGACCCAGTACTTC
CASSSPGLDQETQYF
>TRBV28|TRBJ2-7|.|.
TGTGCCAGCAGTTTGCGACAGGAAACCTACGAGCAGTACTTC
CASSLRQETYEQYF
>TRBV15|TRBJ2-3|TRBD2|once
TGTGCCACCAGCAGGGGGACTAGCGGGGAGAAACGCACAGATACGCAGTATTTT
CATSRGTSGEKRTDTQYF
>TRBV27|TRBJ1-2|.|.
TGTGCCAGCAGAGGACAGCCCTATGGCTACACCTTC
CASRGQPYGYTF
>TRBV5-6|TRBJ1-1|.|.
TGTGCCAGCAGCTATCAGGGTGGAACTGAAGCTTTCTTT
CASSYQGGTEAFF
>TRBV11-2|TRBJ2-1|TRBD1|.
TGTGCCAGCAGCAAACAGGGGGGCTCCTACAATGAGCAGTTCTTC
CASSKQGGSYNEQFF
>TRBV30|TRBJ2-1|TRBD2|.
TGTGCCTGGAGTGTAGGGACTAGCGGGAGAAATGAGCAGTTCTTC
CAWSVGTSGRNEQFF
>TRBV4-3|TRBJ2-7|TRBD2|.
TGCGCCAGCAGCCAAGGCCAAAGGACTAGCGGCCTCAGCTCCTACGAGCAGTACTTC
CASSQGQRTSGLSSYEQYF
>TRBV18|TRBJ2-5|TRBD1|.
TGTGCCAGCTCACCAAAGGACAGGAAAGAGACCCAGTACTTC
CASSPKDRKETQYF
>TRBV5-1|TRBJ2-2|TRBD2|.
TGCGCCAGCAGCTTGGGCGGGAGGCTGGCCGGGGAGCTGTTTTTT
CASSLGGRLAGELFF
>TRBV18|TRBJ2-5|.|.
TGTGCCAGCTCACCCCGGACAGCGGGGAGACAAGAGACCCAGTACTTC
CASSPRTAGRQETQYF
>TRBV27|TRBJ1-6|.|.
TGTGCCAGCAGTTTCACGGGTAACCTTTCACCCCTCCACTTT
CASSFTGNLSPLHF
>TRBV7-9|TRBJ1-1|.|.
TGTGCCAGCAGCCACGCCCAGTTCACTGAAGCTTTCTTT
CASSHAQFTEAFF
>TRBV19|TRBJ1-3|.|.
TGTGCCAGTAGTGCGACAGAAGTTACGTCTGGAAACACCATATATTTT
CASSATEVTSGNTIYF
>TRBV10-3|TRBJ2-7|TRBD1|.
TGTGCCATCACCACCGGGACAGGTGCCTACGAGCAGTACTTC
CAITTGTGAYEQYF
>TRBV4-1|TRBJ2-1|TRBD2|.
TGCGCCAGCAGCCAAGATCGGGGTAGCGGGTTCAATCACTTTTACAATGAGCAGTTCTTC
CASSQDRGSGFNHFYNEQFF
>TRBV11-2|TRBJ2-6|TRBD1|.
TGTGCCAGCAGCCCGCGACAGGGGGGGAGAGGGGCCAACGTCCTGACTTTC
CASSPRQGGRGANVLTF
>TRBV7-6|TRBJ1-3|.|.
TGTGCCAGCACTCCCGCAACGGGGAGCTCTGGAAACACCATATATTTT
CASTPATGSSGNTIYF
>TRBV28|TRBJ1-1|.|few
TGTGCCAGCAGTGTCAGTGGCGGAGCTGAAGCTTTCTTT
CASSVSGGAEAFF
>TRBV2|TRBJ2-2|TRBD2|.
TGTGCCAGCGAGGGGACTAGCATGGACACCGGGGAGCTGTTTTTT
CASEGTSMDTGELFF
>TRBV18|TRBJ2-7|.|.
TGTGCCAGCTCACCAGGATCCGGGACTCTCCACGAGCAGTACTTC
CASSPGSGTLHEQYF
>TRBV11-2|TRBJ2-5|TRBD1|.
TGTGCCAGCAGCTTCCCTGGACAGGGGGGCGTAAAGACCCAGTACTTC
CASSFPGQGGVKTQYF
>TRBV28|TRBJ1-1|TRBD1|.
TGTGCCAGCAGTTTAAACAGGGGGCAGAACACTGAAGCTTTCTTT
CASSLNRGQNTEAFF
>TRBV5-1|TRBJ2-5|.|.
TGCGCCAGCAGCTTGGGGCTGCAAGAGACCCAGTACTTC
CASSLGLQETQYF
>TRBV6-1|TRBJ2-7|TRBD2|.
TGTGCCAGCAGTGAAGAACGGGGGGGCTGGTACGAGCAGTACTTC
CASSEERGGWYEQYF
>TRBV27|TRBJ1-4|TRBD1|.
TGTGCCAGCAGTTTAAGGGGGACAGAGCGTGAAAAACTGTTTTTT
CASSLRGTEREKLFF
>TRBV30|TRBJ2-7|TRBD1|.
TGTGCCTGCAGGGACAGGGGACAGTACGAGCAGTACTTC
CACRDRGQYEQYF
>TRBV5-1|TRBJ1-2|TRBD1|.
TGCGCCAGCAGCCCGCGGGACAGAACTTTCTATGGCTACACCTTC
CASSPRDRTFYGYTF
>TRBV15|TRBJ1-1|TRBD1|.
TGTGCCACCAGCAGACGCTGGGACAGGGAAGTACTGAGGACTGAAGCTTTCTTT
CATSRRWDREVLRTEAFF
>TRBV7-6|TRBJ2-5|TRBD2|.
TGTGCCAGCAGCTTCACCCCACACCTTAGCGGGAGGGAAGAGACCCAGTACTTC
CASSFTPHLSGREETQYF
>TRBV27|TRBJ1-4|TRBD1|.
TGTGCCAGCAATGGCGGGACAGGGTTTGCAAAACTGTTTTTT
CASNGGTGFAKLFF